The 10 T cell receptor beta chains given below trace back to one sample, sequenced in a study of T cell responses to AZD1222 COVID-19 vaccine. Data came from immunoSEQ multiplex PCR; TCRdb stores just in-frame clones and leaves some out. The table lists around 88,000 clones, around 90% of them singletons. The material sequenced was peripheral blood, taken on day 0 of AZD1222 vaccination. These receptors were taken from an adult in good health.

This chain uses TRBV7-2 with TRBJ2-5; the match to TRBD2 covers 11 bases. CDR3 length: 15 amino acids. The trim removed 5 bases at V and 4 bases at J, leaving 6 bases unmatched. The germline gives CDR1 SGHTA, CDR2 FQGNSA. CDR3 in amino acids: CASSPLAGGLETQYF. In nucleotides, the CDR3 is TGTGCCAGCAGCCCGTTAGCGGGAGGGCTAGAGACCCAGTACTTC.

The chain joins TRBV7-9 to TRBJ2-7, with D hard to call. CDR1 and CDR2 from the germline V gene are SEHNR and FQNEAQ (reference sequence). Trimming cost V 0 bases and J 1 base, with 4 bases left between them. The CDR3 contains 13 residues. This CDR3 is CASSLAGSYEQYF. Written as DNA, the CDR3 is TGTGCCAGCAGCTTAGCTGGTTCCTACGAGCAGTACTTC.

In this sample, this clone turned up a few times. The chain uses TRBV7-9 and TRBJ2-7; D is possibly TRBD1 or TRBD2 (5 bases each). CDR3 length: 15 amino acids. Germline CDR1 is SEHNR and CDR2 is FQNEAQ (reference sequence). V gave up 5 bases and J gave up 1 base, with 15 bases separating them. This CDR3 reads CASSKEGYRSYEQYF. The CDR3 nucleotides read TGTGCCAGCAGCAAAGAGGGCTACAGGTCCTACGAGCAGTACTTC. Variable domain in full (rest from reference TRBV7-9 and TRBJ2-7): DTGVSQNPRHKITKRGQNVTFRCDPISEHNRLYWYRQTLGQGPEFLTYFQNEAQLEKSRLLSDRFSAERPKGSFSTLEIQRTEQGDSAMYLCASSKEGYRSYEQYFGPGTRLTVT.

The V gene is TRBV7-9, the J gene TRBJ1-4; 7 bases are a match to TRBD1. The CDR3 has 16 amino acids. Germline values: CDR1 SEHNR, CDR2 FQNEAQ (reference sequence). Trimming removed 4 bases from V and 1 base from J; junction bases left unmatched: 6. The CDR3 DNA sequence: TGTGCCAGCAGCTCGAGTCGGACAGGAACTAATGAAAAACTGTTTTTT. As protein: CASSSSRTGTNEKLFF. The full variable domain, its missing parts supplied by reference TRBV7-9 and TRBJ1-4, is DTGVSQNPRHKITKRGQNVTFRCDPISEHNRLYWYRQTLGQGPEFLTYFQNEAQLEKSRLLSDRFSAERPKGSFSTLEIQRTEQGDSAMYLCASSSSRTGTNEKLFFGSGTQLSVL.

The chain links TRBV12-3 or TRBV12-4 to TRBJ2-7, with TRBD2 as a possible D gene (6 bases). The length of the CDR3 is 12 residues. Trimming removed 2 bases from V and 7 bases from J, with 9 bases in between. CDR3 DNA: TGTGCCAGCAGTTTAAGAGGGAGGGAGCAGTACTTC. It specifies CASSLRGREQYF.

The rearrangement links TRBV6-1 to TRBJ1-2; 7 bases are shared with TRBD1. Germline CDR1 MNHNS, CDR2 SASEGT. CDR3 length: 16 residues. The V gene end was trimmed by 4 bases and the J gene end by 3 bases; junction bases not matched to a gene: 11. The CDR3 DNA reads TGTGCCAGCAGTGTCGTTCGGGACAGCAAGTACTATGGCTACACCTTC. Its protein is CASSVVRDSKYYGYTF.

This clone was observed a few times. This chain connects TRBV11-2 to TRBJ2-3; possibly TRBD1 for D (6 bases). Germline V gives CDR1 SGHAT, CDR2 FQNNGV. V dropped 5 bases and J dropped 6 bases, with 15 bases sitting between them. CDR3 length: 14 amino acids. DNA for the CDR3: TGTGCCAGCAGCAGGGGGACGCCCAGGGATACGCAGTATTTT. It is translated as CASSRGTPRDTQYF.

CDR3 DNA: TGCGCCAGCAGCCAAGAGGTCTTGGAGCGGGTGGGGTATGAGCAGTTCTTC. It codes for CASSQEVLERVGYEQFF. The J gene is TRBJ2-1, the V gene TRBV4-1; a weak D match, TRBD2 (6 bases). V lost 0 bases to trimming and J lost 8 bases, with 20 bases between them. This CDR3 region has 17 residues. Germline CDR1 MGHRA, CDR2 YSYEKL.

Here the CDR3 reads CASSFRTGSGTQYF. Here the CDR3 DNA reads TGTGCCAGCAGTTTCCGGACGGGGTCAGGGACCCAGTACTTC. The gene calls are TRBV5-6 and TRBJ2-5; TRBD2 might be the D (5 bases). The germline gives CDR1 SGHDT, CDR2 YYEEEE. Trimming cost V 5 bases and J 7 bases, with 18 bases left between them. This CDR3 is 14 amino acids long.

As for this clone: A read error is possible here, since a much larger clone lies one base away. In the same sample, other DNA sequences code for this CDR3. V usage is TRBV7-9 and J usage is TRBJ1-3, with D perhaps TRBD1 (6 bases). CDR3 length: 14 amino acids. V lost 1 base, J lost 2 bases, and 6 bases lay in between. The germline V gene has CDR1 SEHNR and CDR2 FQNEAQ (reference sequence). The CDR3 here is CASSLGQAGNTIYF. In nucleotides, the CDR3 is TGTGCCAGCAGCTTAGGACAGGCTGGAAACACCATATATTTT.